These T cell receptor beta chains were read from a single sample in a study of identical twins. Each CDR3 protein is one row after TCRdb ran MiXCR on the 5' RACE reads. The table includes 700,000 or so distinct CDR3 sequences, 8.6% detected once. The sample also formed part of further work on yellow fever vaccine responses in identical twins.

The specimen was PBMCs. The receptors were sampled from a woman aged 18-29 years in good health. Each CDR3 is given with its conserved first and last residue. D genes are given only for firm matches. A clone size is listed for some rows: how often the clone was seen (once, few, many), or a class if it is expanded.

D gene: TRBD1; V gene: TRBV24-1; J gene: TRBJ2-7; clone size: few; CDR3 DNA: TGTGCCACCGGACAGGGACCCTCGGGAGAGCAGTACTTC; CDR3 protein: CATGQGPSGEQYF
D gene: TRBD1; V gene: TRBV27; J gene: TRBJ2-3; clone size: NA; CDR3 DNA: TGTGCCAGCAGTTTGTTCCCCCGGGACAGAACTAGCACAGATACGCAGTATTTT; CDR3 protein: CASSLFPRDRTSTDTQYF
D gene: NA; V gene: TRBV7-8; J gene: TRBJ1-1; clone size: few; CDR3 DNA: TGTGCCAGCAGCCCGGTCGGTCCAGGCACTGAAGCTTTCTTT; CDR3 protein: CASSPVGPGTEAFF
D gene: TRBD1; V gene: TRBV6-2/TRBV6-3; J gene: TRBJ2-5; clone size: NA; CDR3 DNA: TGTGCCAGCAGGCGGACAGGTCACCAAGAGACCCAGTACTTC; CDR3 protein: CASRRTGHQETQYF
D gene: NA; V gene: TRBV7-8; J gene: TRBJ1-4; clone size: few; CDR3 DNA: TGTGCCAGCAGCTTTCTTCTGAATAATGAAAAACTGTTTTTT; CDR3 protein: CASSFLLNNEKLFF
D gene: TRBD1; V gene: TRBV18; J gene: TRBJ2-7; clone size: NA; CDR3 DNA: TGTGCCAGCTCAAACGGACAGGGTCCCTACGAGCAGTACTTC; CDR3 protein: CASSNGQGPYEQYF
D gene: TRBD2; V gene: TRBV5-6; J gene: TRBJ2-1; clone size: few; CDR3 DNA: TGTGCCAGCAGCTTTAGCGGGAGGGCCCCCAATGAGCAGTTCTTC; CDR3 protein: CASSFSGRAPNEQFF
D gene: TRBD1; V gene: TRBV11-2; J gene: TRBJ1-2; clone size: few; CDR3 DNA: TGTGCCAGCAGCCGCGGACAGGATCCTAACTATGGCTACACCTTC; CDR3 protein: CASSRGQDPNYGYTF
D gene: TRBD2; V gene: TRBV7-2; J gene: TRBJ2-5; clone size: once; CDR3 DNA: TGTGCCAGCAGCTCCCAGCGGGGGGGAAAAGAGACCCAGTACTTC; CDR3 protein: CASSSQRGGKETQYF
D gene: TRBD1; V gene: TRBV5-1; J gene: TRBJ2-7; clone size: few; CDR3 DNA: TGCGCCAGCAGCTACGGACAGGATTCGTCCTACGAGCAGTACTTC; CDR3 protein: CASSYGQDSSYEQYF
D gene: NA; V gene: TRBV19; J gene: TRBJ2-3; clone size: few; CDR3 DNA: TGTGCCAGTAGTATAGACGCGTACACAGATACGCAGTATTTT; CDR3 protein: CASSIDAYTDTQYF
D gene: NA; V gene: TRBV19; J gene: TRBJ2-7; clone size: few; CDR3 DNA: TGTGCCAGCACCTCCGATTTCTACGAGCAGTACTTC; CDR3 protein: CASTSDFYEQYF
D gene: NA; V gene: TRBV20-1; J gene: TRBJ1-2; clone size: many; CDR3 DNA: TGCAGTGCTAGTTCAGGGGTTGGCTACACCTTC; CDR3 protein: CSASSGVGYTF
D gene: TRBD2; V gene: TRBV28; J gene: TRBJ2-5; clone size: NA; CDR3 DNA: TGTGCCAGCAGTCCCAAAACCCGGACTAGCGGGAGTCAACACCAAGAGACCCAGTACTTC; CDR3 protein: CASSPKTRTSGSQHQETQYF